This T cell receptor (beta chain) was profiled in a study of T cells in Graves' hyperthyroidism and ophthalmopathy. Amplification of TCR beta CDR3 regions used RNA as the template. The primer set for the first-round RT-PCR of the TCR CDR3 was HTBI. One entry per CDR3 protein results from TCRdb running MiXCR on the multiplex PCR reads. The sample lists roughly 700,000 distinct CDR3 sequences; about 14% were seen once. This CDR3 spans 16 amino acids. J was trimmed by 1 base and V by 3 bases; bases with no gene match: 5. Germline V gene sequence: CDR1 SNHLY, CDR2 FYNNEI. This clonotype was counted a few times.

The sequenced sample was blood. The TCR originated in a woman between 18 and 30 years old with Graves' hyperthyroidism. The chain employs TRBV2 and TRBJ2-2, with 7 bases that match TRBD2. CDR3 DNA sequence: TGTGCCAGCAGTGAGAAGTCTAGCGGGAACACCGGGGAGCTGTTTTTT. Amino acid sequence: CASSEKSSGNTGELFF.